Shown below are 12 T cell receptor beta chains from a single sample sequenced in a study of blood T cell repertoires in COVID-19. Some clones are missing from TCRdb's copy, which holds only in-frame ones; the method was immunoSEQ multiplex PCR. The repertoire consists of about 300,000 clones, with roughly 83% occurring once and the leading ten covering approximately 1.5%. Sequenced material: peripheral blood. These receptors were collected from a woman between 50 and 59 years old with acute or convalescent COVID-19.

Regarding this clone: Other DNA sequences of this sample code for an identical CDR3. This rearrangement joins TRBV7-3 to TRBJ2-1; TRBD2 aligns across 9 bases. After removal of 2 bases from V and 2 bases from J, the junction contained 1 base not matched to a gene. The germline CDR1 and CDR2 sequences are SGHTA and FQGTGA. The CDR3 has 15 amino acids. DNA of the CDR3: TGTGCCAGCAGCTTATTAGCGGGAGCCTACAATGAGCAGTTCTTC. This translates into CASSLLAGAYNEQFF.

CDR3 protein: CASSTPRTGNVGEQFF. The DNA of the CDR3 is TGTGCCAGTAGTACCCCAAGGACAGGGAATGTTGGTGAGCAGTTCTTC. The V call is TRBV19, the J call TRBJ2-1; 8 bases align to TRBD1. The V segment lost 4 bases and the J segment 9 bases; nucleotides outside the gene matches: 14. Germline CDR1 is LNHDA and CDR2 is SQIVND (reference sequence). This CDR3 spans 16 amino acids.

The rearrangement joins TRBV28 to TRBJ1-1; D is undetermined. Germline V lookup: CDR1 MDHEN, CDR2 SYDVKM. This CDR3 contains 17 residues. V was shortened by 6 bases and J by 2 bases, with 22 bases between the two germline ends. CDR3 amino acids: CASSNFPDITLNTEAFF. In nucleotides, the CDR3 is TGTGCCAGCAGCAACTTCCCAGACATCACCCTTAACACTGAAGCTTTCTTT.

This clone was recorded a few times. CDR3 in amino acids: CASSLAAGGPYEQYF. CDR3 nucleotide sequence: TGTGCCAGCAGCTTGGCAGCGGGAGGCCCCTACGAGCAGTACTTC. The chain couples TRBV5-4 to TRBJ2-7; 9 bases match TRBD2. The ends lost 0 bases at V and 2 bases at J; junction bases unmatched: 3. Germline assignment: CDR1 SGHNT and CDR2 YYREEE (reference sequence). The CDR3 runs to 15 residues.

J is TRBJ2-1 and V is TRBV7-3; TRBD1 matches 7 bases. Germline CDR1 and CDR2: SGHTA and FQGTGA. The V gene end was trimmed by 5 bases and the J gene end by 6 bases; junction bases not matched to a gene: 7. The CDR3 runs to 14 residues. The CDR3 reads CASSPAQGSNEQFF. CDR3 coding DNA: TGTGCCAGCAGCCCGGCACAGGGGTCCAATGAGCAGTTCTTC.

The chain joins TRBV29-1 to TRBJ2-7; weak D call: TRBD1 (6 bases). The V and J ends lost 4 bases and 3 bases respectively, with 16 bases between them. Germline V gives CDR1 SQVTM, CDR2 ANQGSEA. The CDR3 runs to 14 residues. The DNA of the CDR3 is TGCAGCGTTGGATCCCAGGGGATAATCTACGAGCAGTACTTC. This gives the protein CSVGSQGIIYEQYF.

The chain carries TRBV19 and TRBJ2-7; 9 positions agree with TRBD1. The CDR3 extends over 16 amino acids. With V trimmed by 5 bases and J by 4 bases, 12 bases remained unmatched. Looked up from germline, CDR1 is LNHDA and CDR2 is SQIVND (reference sequence). DNA of the CDR3: TGTGCCAGTAGTGTCGACTCCGGGACAGGGCGATACGAGCAGTACTTC. It specifies CASSVDSGTGRYEQYF.

The rearrangement uses TRBV5-1 and TRBJ1-1, with 8 positions matching TRBD1. Trimming took 0 bases from V and 6 from J; bases not matched to a gene: 10. This CDR3 has 16 residues. The germline CDR1 and CDR2 sequences are SGHRS and YFSETQ. For the CDR3, the DNA is TGCGCCAGCAGCTTGGCCTTATCAGGACAGGGTGCTGAAGCTTTCTTT. Protein: CASSLALSGQGAEAFF. Complete variable domain (other parts from reference TRBV5-1 and TRBJ1-1): KAGVTQTPRYLIKTRGQQVTLSCSPISGHRSVSWYQQTPGQGLQFLFEYFSETQRNKGNFPGRFSGRQFSNSRSEMNVSTLELGDSALYLCASSLALSGQGAEAFFGQGTRLTVV.

The chain carries TRBV5-1 and TRBJ2-7, with no clear D. Germline V gene lookup returns CDR1 SGHRS and CDR2 YFSETQ. Trimming removed 0 bases from V and 4 bases from J, with 5 bases in between. This CDR3 is 12 amino acids long. In DNA form, the CDR3 reads TGCGCCAGCAGCTTGGTACGGTACGAGCAGTACTTC. The encoded protein is CASSLVRYEQYF.

V and J are TRBV6-5 and TRBJ1-1; D gene uncertain. V lost 0 bases to trimming and J lost 5 bases, with 13 bases between them. Germline V lookup: CDR1 MNHEY, CDR2 SVGAGI. CDR3 length: 15 residues. The CDR3 is CASSYSWGRRTEAFF. In nucleotides, the CDR3 is TGTGCCAGCAGTTACTCGTGGGGAAGGAGGACTGAAGCTTTCTTT.

The genes are TRBV5-4 and TRBJ1-3; D remains unclear. This CDR3 has 15 residues. The germline V gene encodes CDR1 SGHNT and CDR2 YYREEE (reference sequence). V shed 3 bases and J shed 0 bases, with 10 bases lying between them. This CDR3 is CASSSRKDSGNTIYF. The CDR3 coding sequence is TGTGCCAGCAGCTCCAGGAAAGACTCTGGAAACACCATATATTTT.

This chain uses TRBV6-5 with TRBJ2-1, with TRBD2 as a possible D gene (6 bases). V was pared by 7 bases and J by 10 bases, with 23 bases between. Germline-derived CDR1 and CDR2 are MNHEY and SVGAGI. There are 15 residues in the CDR3. CDR3 in amino acids: CASTPGGVGIREQFF. The DNA for the CDR3 is TGTGCCAGCACACCCGGCGGGGTGGGGATAAGGGAGCAGTTCTTC.